This paragraph covers one TCR beta chain sequence. No antigen is known for it. Primers: 60 Vbeta forward and 13 Jbeta reverse. Sequencing was performed with immunoSEQ multiplex PCR; in TCRdb, only in-frame clones are kept and a portion is missing. The sample has 200,000 or so clones; about four fifths are singletons. These data are taken from a study of cytomegalovirus exposure and HLA in healthy donors. Points from the study as a whole: Reportedly, HLA-A and HLA-B alleles of most subjects were accurately predicted from TCR beta. When analyzed later, the rates of TCR association showed variation by HLA locus, with DRB1 the most and HLA-C the fewest.

The CDR3 extends over 16 amino acids. Germline V gene data show CDR1 as MNHEY and CDR2 as SVGAGI. The V and J ends lost 0 bases and 7 bases respectively, with 18 bases between them. The chain links TRBV6-5 to TRBJ1-2, with D uncertain. The specimen was PBMCs. This sequence was found in a boy between 10 and 17 years old in good health and CMV-seronegative. The CDR3 is CASSYSPGSLLGGYTF. In DNA, the CDR3 is TGTGCCAGCAGTTACTCCCCAGGCAGCTTACTAGGTGGCTACACCTTC.